This T cell receptor (beta chain) originates from a study of blood T cell repertoires in COVID-19. Across the study: The origin of the acute and convalescent COVID-19 samples was the United States, Italy and Spain.

CDR3 size: 16 residues. CDR1 is LGHNA and CDR2 is YSLEER in the germline V gene. Deletions cut 0 bases from V and 1 base from J, with 7 bases between. Concerning this clone: This sample includes further DNA sequences coding for the same CDR3.

Sequenced by immunoSEQ multiplex PCR; TCRdb stores in-frame clones only, minus some. This sample has about 58,000 clones; 78% occur once, and the top ten carry 4.5% to 6%. This rearrangement joins TRBV4-3 to TRBJ2-6, with a tentative D call TRBD2 (6 bases). This TCR derives from a human donor in a cohort sampled during active COVID-19. Sequencing input: peripheral blood. DNA of the CDR3: TGCGCCAGCAGCCAAGATCGGGGGTCTGGGGCCAACGTCCTGACTTTC. This sequence encodes CASSQDRGSGANVLTF.